This T cell receptor beta chain was identified in a study of blood T cell repertoires in COVID-19. Study as a whole: COVID-19 samples from acute and convalescent phases originated in the United States, Italy and Spain. Sources were T cells, B-cell-depleted T cells, or PBMCs; the material itself was cDNA or gDNA.

This clone has a single count. In assigning cohorts, the study relied on participant-reported clinical history. Recovery among Cohort 3 donors was established by two negative PCRs, clearance, or symptom resolution. Data came from immunoSEQ multiplex PCR; TCRdb stores just in-frame clones and leaves some out. The sample lists 140,000 or so clones, over 80% seen once, with 11% in the top ten. This TCR was sampled from a man in his 60s who had recovered from COVID-19. Sequenced material: PBMCs or T cells enriched from blood (not recorded which).

CDR3 DNA: TGTGCCAGTGGGACTGCCGGCAATGAGCAGTTCTTC. Protein sequence: CASGTAGNEQFF. V is TRBV18 and J is TRBJ2-1; D perhaps matches TRBD2 (6 bases). Trimming removed 9 bases at V and 6 bases at J, with 12 bases between. Germline lookup yields CDR1 KGHSH and CDR2 LQKENI. This CDR3 spans 12 amino acids.